Below are 25 T cell receptor beta chains sequenced from a single sample in a study of OX40 agonist ivuxolimab in advanced cancers. Profiling relied on immunoSEQ multiplex PCR, and the TCRdb table lists in-frame clones only, not all of them. This sample has 60,000 to 85,000 clones, with approximately 95% found just once. The source material was CD4+ or CD8+ T cells sorted from blood, sampled in a trial of the OX40 agonist ivuxolimab. These TCRs come from an adult with an advanced solid tumor such as melanoma, head and neck, liver or kidney cancer.

V is TRBV9 and J is TRBJ1-2, with D possibly matching TRBD1 (6 bases). The germline V gene encodes CDR1 SGDLS and CDR2 YYNGEE. The CDR3 sequence is 16 residues long. Trimming removed 0 bases from V and 1 base from J, with 13 bases in between. As DNA, the CDR3 is TGTGCCAGCAGCGTAGTGGGTCCAGGGGATAACTATGGCTACACCTTC. This codes for CASSVVGPGDNYGYTF.

V is TRBV7-6 and J is TRBJ2-2; D perhaps matches TRBD2 (5 bases). The CDR3 is 13 residues long. Per the germline V gene, CDR1 is SGHVS and CDR2 is FNYEAQ. Deletions cut 1 base from V and 6 bases from J, with 6 bases between. CDR3 bases: TGTGCCAGCAGCTTAGACGGGGCCGGGGAGCTGTTTTTT. This encodes CASSLDGAGELFF.

The chain couples TRBV6-5 to TRBJ2-5, with D unclear. The germline V gene encodes CDR1 MNHEY and CDR2 SVGAGI. V was trimmed by 2 bases and J by 0 bases, leaving 7 bases between them. The CDR3 runs to 14 residues. CDR3 DNA: TGTGCCAGCAGTTACCTTAGGTACCAAGAGACCCAGTACTTC. Protein sequence: CASSYLRYQETQYF.

V is TRBV11-2 and J is TRBJ1-3; perhaps TRBD1 as D (6 bases). The germline V and J ends were trimmed by 8 bases and 4 bases, with 12 bases remaining between them. The CDR3 runs 13 residues. Germline CDR1 is SGHAT and CDR2 is FQNNGV. The CDR3 nucleotides are TGTGCCAGCCAAGGGGGGTACGGAAACACCATATATTTT. This sequence encodes CASQGGYGNTIYF.

The chain is built from TRBV7-6 and TRBJ2-7; unclear D gene. The CDR3 extends over 14 amino acids. Germline CDR1 and CDR2: SGHVS and FNYEAQ. V was clipped by 5 bases and J by 6 bases, with 17 bases between them. The CDR3: CASSPIASSREQYF. The CDR3, as DNA: TGTGCCAGCAGCCCAATTGCTAGTAGTCGCGAGCAGTACTTC.

The genes are TRBV4-2 and TRBJ2-3, with 7 bases aligning to TRBD2. V dropped 0 bases and J dropped 5; count of bases not matched to a gene: 11. The V gene's germline CDR1 is LGHNA and CDR2 YNFKEQ. CDR3 length equals 17 residues. The CDR3 sequence: CASSQEGPAGVRDTQYF. The CDR3 DNA is TGTGCCAGCAGCCAAGAGGGTCCCGCGGGAGTGAGAGATACGCAGTATTTT.

The V gene is TRBV27, the J gene TRBJ2-1; 12 bases are shared with TRBD2. With 5 bases clipped from V and 8 bases from J, the junction kept 4 bases outside the gene matches. Looked up from germline, CDR1 is MNHEY and CDR2 is SMNVEV (reference sequence). The CDR3 is 14 residues long. CDR3 residues: CASSRTSGIYEQFF. CDR3 DNA sequence: TGTGCCAGCAGTCGGACTAGCGGGATCTATGAGCAGTTCTTC.

V usage is TRBV6-4 and J usage is TRBJ2-7; tentative D call: TRBD1 (5 bases). Trimming left V 6 bases short and J 1 base short, with 16 bases between. Germline V gene data show CDR1 as MRHNA and CDR2 as SNTAGT. This CDR3 has 15 amino acids. CDR3: CASRRQSPKSYEQYF. Written as DNA, the CDR3 is TGTGCCAGCAGAAGACAGTCACCCAAATCCTACGAGCAGTACTTC.

This clone was recorded only once. This sequence joins TRBV6-6 and TRBJ2-1, with D perhaps TRBD2 (6 bases). Germline lookup yields CDR1 MNHNY and CDR2 SVGAGI (reference sequence). With 6 bases removed from V and 8 bases from J, the gap between germline ends came to 14 bases. This CDR3 region has 13 residues. The chain's CDR3 is CASRAGFVDEQFF. The DNA of the CDR3 is TGTGCCAGCAGAGCGGGCTTCGTCGATGAGCAGTTCTTC.

This chain's CDR3 is CASNPGQGAREQYF. CDR3 sequence (DNA): TGTGCCAGCAATCCGGGACAGGGGGCGCGGGAGCAGTACTTC. V and J are TRBV28 and TRBJ2-7, with 12 bases identical to TRBD1. The CDR3 has 14 amino acids. Germline V gene data show CDR1 as MDHEN and CDR2 as SYDVKM. Trimming at V came to 7 bases and at J to 7 bases, leaving 8 bases not matched to a gene.

J is TRBJ1-4 and V is TRBV6-5; 7 positions match TRBD1. This CDR3 is 16 amino acids long. CDR1 is MNHEY, CDR2 SVGAGI, per germline. J gave up 10 bases and V 0 bases, and 11 bases lay outside the gene matches. CDR3 sequence (DNA): TGTGCCAGCAGTTACTCAAGCAGGGGGAGTAAAGGAAAACTGTTTTTT. Protein product: CASSYSSRGSKGKLFF.

V and J are TRBV4-3 and TRBJ1-4, with D possibly matching TRBD1 (5 bases). The CDR3 length is 16 residues. V dropped 0 bases and J dropped 6 bases, with 14 bases sitting between them. The germline gives CDR1 LGHNA, CDR2 YSLEER. CDR3 coding DNA: TGCGCCAGCAGCCAAGATCTAGGCAGGGTTGATGAAAAACTGTTTTTT. This codes for CASSQDLGRVDEKLFF.

V usage is TRBV1 and J usage is TRBJ2-4; the listed D gene, TRBD2, was not tested against the DNA. TRBV1 is annotated as a pseudogene. This CDR3 contains 20 residues. The chain's CDR3 is CTSSHRRGTSGRLAKNIQYF. DNA for the CDR3: TGCACCAGCAGCCACCGCAGGGGGACTAGCGGGAGGTTAGCCAAAAACATTCAGTACTTC.

The chain recombines TRBV27 with TRBJ2-7; D uncertain. CDR3 length: 18 amino acids. Germline values: CDR1 MNHEY, CDR2 SMNVEV (reference sequence). V was cut by 2 bases and J by 4 bases, with 24 bases left in between. The CDR3 here is CASSLAAPTGRLTYEQYF. As DNA, the CDR3 is TGTGCCAGCAGTTTAGCGGCTCCCACGGGCAGGTTAACGTACGAGCAGTACTTC.

The chain is built from TRBV18 and TRBJ1-5, with D hard to call. The CDR3 sequence is 12 residues long. The germline V gene encodes CDR1 KGHSH and CDR2 LQKENI. V was trimmed by 0 bases and J by 5 bases, leaving 2 bases between them. The CDR3 reads CASSPPDQPQHF. The CDR3 coding sequence is TGTGCCAGCTCACCACCGGATCAGCCCCAGCATTTT.

The CDR3 sequence: CASSQEGVPSSGNTIYF. The CDR3 DNA sequence: TGCGCCAGCAGCCAAGAAGGCGTCCCTAGCTCTGGAAACACCATATATTTT. J is TRBJ1-3 and V is TRBV4-1; no clear D gene. Between the trimmed V and J ends, which lost 0 bases and 0 bases, there was a span of 12 bases. CDR3 length equals 17 residues. Germline V gene lookup returns CDR1 MGHRA and CDR2 YSYEKL.

This chain uses TRBV7-9 with TRBJ2-7; D may be TRBD1 (5 bases). The germline CDR1 and CDR2 sequences are SEHNR and FQNEAQ (reference sequence). Trimming pared 5 bases from V and 3 bases from J, leaving 14 bases between. CDR3 length: 14 residues. CDR3 DNA sequence: TGTGCCAGCAGCACAGGCGCCTCTGACTACGAGCAGTACTTC. Amino acid sequence: CASSTGASDYEQYF.

This chain uses TRBV6-5 with TRBJ2-3; D is perhaps TRBD2 (5 bases). V shed 4 bases and J shed 4 bases, with 9 bases lying between them. The germline V gene has CDR1 MNHEY and CDR2 SVGAGI. CDR3 length: 13 residues. The CDR3 loop is CASSSLRADTQYF. Here the CDR3 DNA reads TGTGCCAGCAGTTCCTTGCGGGCAGATACGCAGTATTTT.

The sample holds one count of this clone. This chain joins TRBV28 and TRBJ1-5; 8 bases are a match to TRBD1. Germline CDR1 MDHEN, CDR2 SYDVKM. The CDR3 sequence is 13 residues long. After removal of 6 bases from V and 8 bases from J, the junction contained 6 bases not matched to a gene. CDR3 in DNA: TGTGCCAGCAGCCCCAGGGGGCGCAAGCCCCAGCATTTT. Its translation: CASSPRGRKPQHF. Variable domain in full (rest from reference TRBV28 and TRBJ1-5): DVKVTQSSRYLVKRTGEKVFLECVQDMDHENMFWYRQDPGLGLRLIYFSYDVKMKEKGDIPEGYSVSREKKERFSLILESASTNQTSMYLCASSPRGRKPQHFGDGTRLSIL.

This sequence joins TRBV5-6 and TRBJ2-3, with TRBD2 as a possible D gene (6 bases). The germline V gene has CDR1 SGHDT and CDR2 YYEEEE. Trimming took off 0 bases at V and 3 bases at J, with 14 bases between the two ends. CDR3 length: 16 residues. CDR3 in DNA: TGTGCCAGCAGCTTGGGAGGCGGGGCGTGGACAGATACGCAGTATTTT. Its protein product is CASSLGGGAWTDTQYF.

The V and J genes are TRBV9 and TRBJ2-2, with 11 positions matching TRBD1. V shed 6 bases, J shed 4 bases, and the junction held 11 bases outside the gene matches. The CDR3 has 17 residues. Germline CDR1 SGDLS, CDR2 YYNGEE. The CDR3 reads CASTKWGDRGITGELFF. The CDR3 DNA is TGTGCCAGCACCAAATGGGGGGACAGGGGGATCACCGGGGAGCTGTTTTTT.

V and J are TRBV7-6 and TRBJ2-7; tentative D call: TRBD2 (5 bases). Trimming stripped 5 bases from V and 6 bases from J, with 14 bases between. The CDR3 covers 13 residues. The germline gives CDR1 SGHVS, CDR2 FNYEAQ. This CDR3 is CASSPSRGGEQYF. The CDR3, as DNA: TGTGCCAGCAGCCCTTCTAGAGGAGGCGAGCAGTACTTC.

V is TRBV27 and J is TRBJ1-5, with D uncertain. V was pared by 0 bases and J by 7 bases, with 10 bases between. This CDR3 has 14 residues. CDR1 and CDR2 (germline): MNHEY, SMNVEV (reference sequence). CDR3: CASSLSGTHQPQHF. DNA for the CDR3: TGTGCCAGCAGTTTATCAGGCACTCACCAGCCCCAGCATTTT.

The chain links TRBV2 to TRBJ1-1; no firm D call. The length of the CDR3 is 15 residues. Germline V gene sequence: CDR1 SNHLY, CDR2 FYNNEI. V was trimmed by 2 bases and J by 1 base, leaving 11 bases between them. CDR3 loop: CASSESRIANTEAFF. The CDR3 region has the DNA TGTGCCAGCAGTGAATCGAGAATTGCGAACACTGAAGCTTTCTTT.

The V call is TRBV4-3, the J call TRBJ1-1; D perhaps matches TRBD1 (6 bases). CDR3 length: 14 amino acids. Germline CDR1 LGHNA, CDR2 YSLEER. Trimming cost V 5 bases and J 6 bases, with 16 bases left between them. The chain's CDR3 is CASSKGRGEAEAFF. CDR3 DNA sequence: TGCGCCAGCAGCAAGGGGAGGGGGGAGGCTGAAGCTTTCTTT.